This T cell receptor (beta chain) was identified during a study of shared clonotypes between healthy human individuals. V gave up 5 bases and J gave up 8 bases, with 16 bases separating them. The germline CDR1 and CDR2 sequences are SGHRS and YFSETQ. The CDR3 spans 13 residues. There were no recent acute infections or vaccinations among the donors, who were healthy HIV-negative adults. Researchers partitioned CD4+ cells into CD45RA+ naive and CD45RA-negative memory subsets. TCRdb's copy holds only in-frame clones and misses some; the assay was immunoSEQ multiplex PCR. The repertoire consists of 1.5 million to 1.9 million clones, with 95% to 99% occurring once and the leading ten covering roughly 0.42%.

Sequenced: naive CD4+ T cells sorted from blood. As to subset: CD45RA+ positively selected. The sequence was collected from a young man in good health. The gene calls are TRBV5-1 and TRBJ1-2, with D unresolved. CDR3 DNA: TGCGCCAGCAGTCGCGCCGTCTCCATGGGCTACACCTTC. This encodes CASSRAVSMGYTF.